These 9 T cell receptor beta chains came from one sample sequenced in a study of T cell repertoires in cytomegalovirus infection. Each CDR3 protein is one row after TCRdb ran MiXCR on the reads. Of some 250,000 distinct CDR3 sequences in the sample, over 8% are singletons; the top ten hold over 12%. Sequenced: PBMCs. These receptors originate from a human donor in good health (CMV status not recorded). Some clones in this sample may be carry-over from other donors' samples.

This clonotype has a count of ten or more. The chain links TRBV7-2 to TRBJ2-3, with 7 bases identical to TRBD2. CDR3 length equals 14 residues. The germline gives CDR1 SGHTA, CDR2 FQGNSA. V dropped 4 bases and J dropped 5; count of bases not matched to a gene: 6. The chain's CDR3 is CASSWSTGGDTQYF. CDR3 DNA sequence: TGTGCCAGCAGCTGGTCGACGGGGGGAGATACGCAGTATTTT.

This clonotype was seen ten or more times. The rearrangement uses TRBV27 and TRBJ2-1; 11 nucleotides line up with TRBD2. Trimming cost V 5 bases and J 8 bases; bases outside gene matches: 8. The CDR3 has 15 residues. Germline assignment: CDR1 MNHEY and CDR2 SMNVEV (reference sequence). The CDR3 region has the DNA TGTGCCAGCAGTCCTTTAGCGGGAGGGCAAGATGAGCAGTTCTTC. Its protein is CASSPLAGGQDEQFF.

This clonotype was picked up many times. This chain joins TRBV7-9 and TRBJ2-5; D is ambiguous. The ends were cut back, 2 bases at V and 2 bases at J, with 6 bases in the middle. Germline V gives CDR1 SEHNR, CDR2 FQNEAQ (reference sequence). This CDR3 is 13 amino acids long. This CDR3 reads CASSLNIQETQYF. The CDR3 coding sequence is TGTGCCAGCAGCTTAAATATACAAGAGACCCAGTACTTC.

This clonotype has ten or more counts. The V and J genes are TRBV12-5 and TRBJ1-1, with TRBD1 as a possible D gene (5 bases). The CDR3 sequence is 15 residues long. The germline CDR1 and CDR2 sequences are LGHNT and FRNRAP. V lost 1 base to trimming and J lost 2 bases, with 11 bases between them. The CDR3 loop reads CASGLGQGYNTEAFF. The CDR3 nucleotides are TGTGCTAGTGGTTTGGGGCAGGGCTACAACACTGAAGCTTTCTTT.

There are many counts of this clonotype. For the CDR3, the DNA is TGTGCCAGTAGTATCGGTAGGAGCATTCGCACCGGGGAGCTGTTTTTT. As protein: CASSIGRSIRTGELFF. V and J are TRBV19 and TRBJ2-2, with D unresolved. Germline V gives CDR1 LNHDA, CDR2 SQIVND (reference sequence). Deletions cut 3 bases from V and 4 bases from J, with 15 bases between. This CDR3 is 16 amino acids long.

This chain links TRBV28 with TRBJ2-2; D uncertain. Germline V lookup: CDR1 MDHEN, CDR2 SYDVKM. V was shortened by 10 bases and J by 1 base, with 13 bases between the two germline ends. The CDR3 consists of 14 residues. CDR3 coding DNA: TGTGCCACCATGACGGGTAGGAACACCGGGGAGCTGTTTTTT. This translates into CATMTGRNTGELFF.

This clonotype occurred many times. This chain links TRBV7-2 with TRBJ2-1; maybe TRBD2 (5 bases). V was shortened by 5 bases and J by 6 bases, with 11 bases between the two germline ends. Per germline, CDR1 SGHTA and CDR2 FQGNSA. This CDR3 is built from 13 residues. The CDR3 DNA follows: TGTGCCAGCAGCGTGGTACGGGGCAATGAGCAGTTCTTC. Its protein is CASSVVRGNEQFF.

The chain uses TRBV28 and TRBJ2-1; 7 nucleotides align to TRBD1. J lost 2 bases, V lost 6 bases, and 7 bases had no gene match. CDR1 is MDHEN and CDR2 is SYDVKM in the germline V gene. CDR3 size: 15 residues. Written as DNA, the CDR3 is TGTGCCAGCAGCCAGGACAGGTTAGCCTACAATGAGCAGTTCTTC. Its protein is CASSQDRLAYNEQFF.

This clonotype was picked up many times. The chain recombines TRBV7-2 with TRBJ2-5; 9 bases agree with TRBD2. The J segment lost 2 bases and the V segment lost 1 base, leaving 8 bases of the junction unmatched. This CDR3 spans 17 amino acids. In germline, CDR1 is SGHTA, CDR2 FQGNSA. For the CDR3, the DNA is TGTGCCAGCAGCTTAGGGCCCCCCGCGGGGGGGCAAGAGACCCAGTACTTC. Translating it yields CASSLGPPAGGQETQYF. The entire variable domain, with the rest obtained from reference TRBV7-2 and TRBJ2-5, is as follows: GAGVSQSPSNKVTEKGKDVELRCDPISGHTALYWYRQSLGQGLEFLIYFQGNSAPDKSGLPSDRFSAERTGGSVSTLTIQRTQQEDSAVYLCASSLGPPAGGQETQYFGPGTRLLVL.